This paragraph covers one TCR beta chain sequence. These data belong to a study of blood T cell repertoires in COVID-19. Study details: The samples span acute and convalescent COVID-19 from the United States, Italy and Spain. PBMCs, B-cell-depleted T cells, or T cells provided the cDNA or gDNA that made up the material.

Per the authors' pipeline: Reference gene primer amplification gave nucleated cell count estimates. Assay: immunoSEQ multiplex PCR; the TCRdb copy retains only in-frame clones and omits some. V, J and clone size are those of that table, while D and trimming were read from the DNA. Of roughly 20,000 clones in the sample, roughly 90% were seen once. Sequencing input: peripheral blood. This TCR was recovered from a human donor in a cohort sampled during active COVID-19.

DNA for the CDR3: TGTGCCAGCAGCTACCTATACGAGCAGTACTTC. Protein: CASSYLYEQYF. This rearrangement joins TRBV11-2 to TRBJ2-7; unclear D gene. Trimming cost V 4 bases and J 4 bases, with 5 bases left between them. This CDR3 region has 11 residues. Germline CDR1 reads SGHAT; CDR2 reads FQNNGV.